This T cell receptor beta chain was retrieved from a study of T cell changes during pregnancy in multiple sclerosis. Sequencing was performed with immunoSEQ multiplex PCR; in TCRdb, only in-frame clones are kept and a portion is missing. Among about 50,000 clones listed, roughly nine tenths were seen once. This specimen was CD4+ T cells from peripheral blood mononuclear cells, taken after pregnancy. The sequence was obtained from a female donor with multiple sclerosis, enrolled in a pregnancy study.

CDR3 residues: CASSQAGQGNEKLFF. The CDR3 DNA is TGTGCCAGCAGCCAAGCTGGACAGGGGAATGAAAAACTGTTTTTT. The rearrangement joins TRBV4-2 to TRBJ1-4; 9 bases are shared with TRBD1. The V and J ends lost 1 base and 5 bases, in that order; junction bases with no gene match: 2. Germline V gives CDR1 LGHNA, CDR2 YNFKEQ. This CDR3 spans 15 amino acids.